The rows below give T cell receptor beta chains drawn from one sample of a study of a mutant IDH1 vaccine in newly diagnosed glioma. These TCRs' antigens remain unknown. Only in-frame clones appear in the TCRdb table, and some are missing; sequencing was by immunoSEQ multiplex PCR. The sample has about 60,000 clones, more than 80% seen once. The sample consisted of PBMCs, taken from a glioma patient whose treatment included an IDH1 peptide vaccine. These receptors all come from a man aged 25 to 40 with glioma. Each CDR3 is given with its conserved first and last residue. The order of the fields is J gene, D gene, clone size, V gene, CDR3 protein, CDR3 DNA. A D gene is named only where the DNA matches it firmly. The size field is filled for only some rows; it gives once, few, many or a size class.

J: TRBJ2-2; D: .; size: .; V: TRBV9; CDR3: CASSVVVGANTGELFF; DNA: TGTGCCAGCAGCGTAGTGGTGGGGGCGAACACCGGGGAGCTGTTTTTT
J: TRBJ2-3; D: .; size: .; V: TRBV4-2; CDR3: CASSQGSTSTDTQYF; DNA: TGTGCCAGCAGCCAGGGGTCCACTAGCACAGATACGCAGTATTTT
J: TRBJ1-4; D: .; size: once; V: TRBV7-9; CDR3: CASSPFSVATNEKLFF; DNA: TGTGCCAGCAGCCCTTTTTCAGTGGCAACTAATGAAAAACTGTTTTTT
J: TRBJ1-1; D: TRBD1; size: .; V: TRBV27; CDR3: CASSIRGGLTEAFF; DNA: TGTGCCAGCAGCATCAGGGGGGGACTCACTGAAGCTTTCTTT
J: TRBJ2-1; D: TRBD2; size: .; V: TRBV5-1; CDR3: CASSSLAGGQYEQFF; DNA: TGCGCCAGCAGCTCATTAGCGGGAGGTCAGTATGAGCAGTTCTTC
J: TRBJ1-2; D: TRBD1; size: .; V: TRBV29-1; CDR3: CSVDLRGGGPTF; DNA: TGCAGCGTGGATCTCAGGGGAGGGGGCCCCACCTTC
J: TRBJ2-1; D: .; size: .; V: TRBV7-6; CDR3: CASSSLSRGGSEQFF; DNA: TGTGCCAGCAGCTCACTTTCCAGGGGTGGGTCTGAGCAGTTCTTC
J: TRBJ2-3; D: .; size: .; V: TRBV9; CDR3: CASSLFGTPSTDTQYF; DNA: TGTGCCAGCAGTCTTTTTGGGACACCTAGCACAGATACGCAGTATTTT
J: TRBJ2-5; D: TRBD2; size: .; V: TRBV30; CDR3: CAWSGLAGGETQYF; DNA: TGTGCCTGGAGTGGACTAGCGGGGGGTGAGACCCAGTACTTC
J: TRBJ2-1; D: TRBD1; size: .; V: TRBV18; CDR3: CASSRTGYNEQFF; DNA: TGTGCCAGCTCACGGACAGGGTACAATGAGCAGTTCTTC
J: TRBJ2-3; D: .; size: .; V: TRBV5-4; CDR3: CASSATTPSTDTQYF; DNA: TGTGCCAGCAGCGCAACCACTCCAAGCACAGATACGCAGTATTTT
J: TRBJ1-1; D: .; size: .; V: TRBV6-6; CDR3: CASSYSPAEAFF; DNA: TGTGCCAGCAGTTACTCGCCAGCTGAAGCTTTCTTT
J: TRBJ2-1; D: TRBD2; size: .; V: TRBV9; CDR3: CASSVGLAGDGEQFF; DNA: TGTGCCAGCAGCGTAGGATTAGCGGGAGATGGTGAGCAGTTCTTC
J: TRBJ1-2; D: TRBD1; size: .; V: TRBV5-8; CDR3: CASSLSGTGTYGYTF; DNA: TGTGCCAGCAGCTTATCCGGGACAGGAACCTATGGCTACACCTTC
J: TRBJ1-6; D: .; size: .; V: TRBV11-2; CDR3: CASSLAGQNSPLHF; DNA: TGTGCCAGCAGCTTAGCCGGGCAGAATTCACCCCTCCACTTT
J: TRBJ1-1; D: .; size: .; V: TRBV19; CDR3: CASRKSGQMNTEAFF; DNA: TGTGCCAGTAGGAAATCAGGACAGATGAACACTGAAGCTTTCTTT
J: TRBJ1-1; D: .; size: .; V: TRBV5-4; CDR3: CASSRTPEVAFF; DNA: TGTGCCAGCAGCCGCACGCCCGAGGTGGCTTTCTTT
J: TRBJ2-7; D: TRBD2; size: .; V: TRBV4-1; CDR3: CASSQGLSSGTSGLYEQYF; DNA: TGCGCCAGCAGCCAAGGTCTTTCTTCTGGGACTAGCGGACTATACGAGCAGTACTTC
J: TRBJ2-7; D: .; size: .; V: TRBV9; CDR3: CASSVEPSYEQYF; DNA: TGTGCCAGCAGCGTAGAACCCTCCTACGAGCAGTACTTC
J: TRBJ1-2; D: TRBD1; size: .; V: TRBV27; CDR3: CASGSTGVYGYTF; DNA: TGTGCCAGCGGCTCTACAGGGGTGTATGGCTACACCTTC
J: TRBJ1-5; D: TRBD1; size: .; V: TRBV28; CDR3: CASSLVGQGQQPQHF; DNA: TGTGCCAGCAGTTTAGTAGGACAGGGACAACAGCCCCAGCATTTT
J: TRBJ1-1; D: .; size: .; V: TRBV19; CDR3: CASDRVGSTEAFF; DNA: TGTGCCAGCGACAGAGTGGGGAGCACTGAAGCTTTCTTT
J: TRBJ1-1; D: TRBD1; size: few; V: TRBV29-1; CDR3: CSALWGQGGGTEAFF; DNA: TGCAGCGCCCTGTGGGGACAGGGGGGAGGAACTGAAGCTTTCTTT
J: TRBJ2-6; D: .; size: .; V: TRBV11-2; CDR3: CATPKHREYSGANVLTF; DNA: TGTGCCACCCCGAAACACAGAGAATACTCTGGGGCCAACGTCCTGACTTTC
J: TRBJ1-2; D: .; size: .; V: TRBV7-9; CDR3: CASNVPNGGEPYGYTF; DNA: TGTGCCAGCAACGTCCCTAACGGAGGGGAGCCCTATGGCTACACCTTC
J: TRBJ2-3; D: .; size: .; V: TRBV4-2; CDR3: CASSRSSDTQYF; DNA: TGTGCCAGCAGCCGATCGTCAGATACGCAGTATTTT
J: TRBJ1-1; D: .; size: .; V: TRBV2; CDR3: CASPSEKQALNTEAFF; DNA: TGTGCCAGCCCCTCGGAAAAACAGGCCTTAAACACTGAAGCTTTCTTT
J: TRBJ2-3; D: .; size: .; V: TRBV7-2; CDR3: CASSLTVPSTDTQYF; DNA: TGTGCCAGCAGCTTAACAGTGCCTAGCACAGATACGCAGTATTTT
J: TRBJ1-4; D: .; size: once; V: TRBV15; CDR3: CATSREGYNEKLFF; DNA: TGTGCCACCAGCAGAGAAGGGTACAATGAAAAACTGTTTTTT
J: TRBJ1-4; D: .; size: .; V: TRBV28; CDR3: CASAEANEKLFF; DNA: TGTGCCTCGGCGGAAGCTAATGAAAAACTGTTTTTT
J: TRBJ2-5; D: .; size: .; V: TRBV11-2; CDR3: CASSFEFGETQYF; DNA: TGTGCCAGCAGCTTCGAGTTTGGTGAGACCCAGTACTTC
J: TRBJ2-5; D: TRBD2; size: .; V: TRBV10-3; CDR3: CAIGLGREGETQYF; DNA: TGTGCCATCGGCCTGGGACGGGAGGGGGAGACCCAGTACTTC
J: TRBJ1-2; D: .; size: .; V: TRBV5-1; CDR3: CASSLDGFTNYGYTF; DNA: TGCGCCAGCAGCTTGGATGGGTTCACTAACTATGGCTACACCTTC
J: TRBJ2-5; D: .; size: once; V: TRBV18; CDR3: CASSSYQETQYF; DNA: TGTGCCAGCTCATCGTACCAAGAGACCCAGTACTTC
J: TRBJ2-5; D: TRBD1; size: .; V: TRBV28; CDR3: CARFLYPDRGQETQYF; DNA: TGTGCCAGATTTTTATACCCCGACAGGGGTCAAGAGACCCAGTACTTC
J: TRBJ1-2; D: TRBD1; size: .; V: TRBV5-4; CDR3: CASSYRGQGINGYTF; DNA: TGTGCCAGCAGCTATCGCGGACAGGGGATAAACGGCTACACCTTC
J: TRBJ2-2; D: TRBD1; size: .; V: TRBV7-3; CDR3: CASSLIGTGRTGELFF; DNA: TGTGCCAGCAGCTTAATCGGGACAGGGCGCACCGGGGAGCTGTTTTTT
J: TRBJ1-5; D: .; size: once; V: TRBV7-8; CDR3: CASSLVTGPQHF; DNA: TGTGCCAGCAGCTTAGTGACAGGGCCCCAGCATTTT
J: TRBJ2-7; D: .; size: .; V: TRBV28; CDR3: CASSFVVTRGHDEQYF; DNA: TGTGCCAGCAGTTTCGTGGTAACGAGGGGCCACGACGAGCAGTACTTC
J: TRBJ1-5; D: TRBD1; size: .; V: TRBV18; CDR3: CASSSGQGRNQPQHF; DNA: TGTGCCAGCTCTTCAGGACAGGGCAGGAATCAGCCCCAGCATTTT
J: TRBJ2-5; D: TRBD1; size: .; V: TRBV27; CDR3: CASGLTGGWPTQYF; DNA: TGTGCCAGCGGCCTTACAGGGGGCTGGCCGACCCAGTACTTC
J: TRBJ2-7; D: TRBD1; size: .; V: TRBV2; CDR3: CASRALGQGSYEQYF; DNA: TGTGCCAGCAGGGCCCTGGGACAGGGTTCCTACGAGCAGTACTTC
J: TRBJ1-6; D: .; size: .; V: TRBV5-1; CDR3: CASSLQGRPSPLHF; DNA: TGCGCCAGCAGCTTGCAGGGCAGACCTTCACCCCTCCACTTT
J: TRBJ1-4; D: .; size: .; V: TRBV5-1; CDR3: CASSFTVNNEKLFF; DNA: TGCGCCAGCAGCTTTACCGTTAATAATGAAAAACTGTTTTTT
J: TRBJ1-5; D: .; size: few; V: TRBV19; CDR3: CASSIQRVGNQPQHF; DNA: TGTGCCAGTAGTATTCAAAGGGTCGGCAATCAGCCCCAGCATTTT
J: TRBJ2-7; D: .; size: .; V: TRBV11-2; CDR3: CASSLTPGSSYEQYF; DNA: TGTGCCAGCAGCCTGACCCCAGGGAGCTCCTACGAGCAGTACTTC
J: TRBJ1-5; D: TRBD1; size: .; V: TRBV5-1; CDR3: CASSRTGSNQPQHF; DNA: TGCGCCAGCAGCCGGACAGGATCGAATCAGCCCCAGCATTTT
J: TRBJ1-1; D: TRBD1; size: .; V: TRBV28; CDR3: CASRTPGGVTEAFF; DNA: TGTGCCAGCAGGACCCCAGGGGGCGTTACTGAAGCTTTCTTT
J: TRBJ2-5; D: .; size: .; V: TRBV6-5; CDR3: CASSPGWQETQYF; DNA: TGTGCCAGCAGCCCTGGGTGGCAAGAGACCCAGTACTTC
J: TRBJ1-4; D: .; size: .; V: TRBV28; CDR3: CASSTGTPNEKLFF; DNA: TGTGCCAGCTCTACTGGGACTCCGAATGAAAAACTGTTTTTT
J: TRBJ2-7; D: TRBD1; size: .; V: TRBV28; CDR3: CASSRDREQYF; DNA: TGTGCCTCGTCCCGGGACAGGGAACAGTACTTC
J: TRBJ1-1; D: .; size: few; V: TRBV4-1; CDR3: CASSQGERGAFF; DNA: TGCGCCAGCAGCCAAGGCGAAAGGGGAGCTTTCTTT
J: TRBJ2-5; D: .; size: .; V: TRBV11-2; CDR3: CASSLSGVETQYF; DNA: TGTGCCAGCAGCTTATCGGGGGTAGAGACCCAGTACTTC
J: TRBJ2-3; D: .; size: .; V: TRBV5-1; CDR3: CASTLWGFGQADTQYF; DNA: TGCGCCAGCACCCTATGGGGGTTCGGTCAGGCAGATACGCAGTATTTT
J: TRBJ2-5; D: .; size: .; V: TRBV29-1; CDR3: CSVALETQYF; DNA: TGCAGCGTTGCTCTGGAGACCCAGTACTTC